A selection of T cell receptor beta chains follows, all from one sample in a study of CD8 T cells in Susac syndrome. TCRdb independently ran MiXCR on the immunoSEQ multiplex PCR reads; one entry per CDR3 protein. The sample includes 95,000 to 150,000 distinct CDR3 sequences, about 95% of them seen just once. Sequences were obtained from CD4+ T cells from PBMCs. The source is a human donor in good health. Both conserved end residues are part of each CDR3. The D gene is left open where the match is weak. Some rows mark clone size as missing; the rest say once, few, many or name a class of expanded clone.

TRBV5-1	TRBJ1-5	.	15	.	TGCGCCAGCAGCTTGGTCCCCGGGGGGAATCAGCCCCAGCATTTT	CASSLVPGGNQPQHF
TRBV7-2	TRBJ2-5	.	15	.	TGTGCCAGCACCAAAGGGACAATACTTCAAGAGACCCAGTACTTC	CASTKGTILQETQYF
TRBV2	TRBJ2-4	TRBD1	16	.	TGTGCCAGCAGGTATCACAGGGGGCCGGACAAAAACATTCAGTACTTC	CASRYHRGPDKNIQYF
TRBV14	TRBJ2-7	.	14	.	TGTGCCAGCAGCCTCGGAGAGGGGAGATACGAGCAGTACTTC	CASSLGEGRYEQYF
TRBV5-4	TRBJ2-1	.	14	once	TGTGCCAGCAGCTTGTCGGCTAGCTCCAATGAGCAGTTCTTC	CASSLSASSNEQFF
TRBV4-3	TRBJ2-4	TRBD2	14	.	TGCGCCAGCAGCTCGGGACTAGCAGAAAACATTCAGTACTTC	CASSSGLAENIQYF
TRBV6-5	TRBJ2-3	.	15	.	TGTGCCACCACCCCCGTGGGCCCCCCCACAGATACGCAGTATTTT	CATTPVGPPTDTQYF
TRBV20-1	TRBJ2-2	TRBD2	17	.	TGCAGTGCTAGAGATGAGTCCAGGGACGGGGGGACCGGGGAGCTGTTTTTT	CSARDESRDGGTGELFF
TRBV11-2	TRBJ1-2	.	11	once	TGTGCCAGCAGCCTACGGGCTGGCTACACCTTC	CASSLRAGYTF
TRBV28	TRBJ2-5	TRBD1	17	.	TGTGCCAGCAGTCCCCCGACGGGGCCGGGACAGAGAGAGACCCAGTACTTC	CASSPPTGPGQRETQYF
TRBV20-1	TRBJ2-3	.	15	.	TGCAGTTCGACCGTCGGGAACGGGCGGGCAGATACGCAGTATTTT	CSSTVGNGRADTQYF
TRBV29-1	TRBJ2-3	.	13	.	TGCAGCGTTGAAGGGGCCAACACAGATACGCAGTATTTT	CSVEGANTDTQYF
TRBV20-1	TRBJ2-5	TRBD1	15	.	TGCAGTGCCAAGCGGACAGGGGGGGGCAAAGAGACCCAGTACTTC	CSAKRTGGGKETQYF
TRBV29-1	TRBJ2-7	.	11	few	TGCAGCGGCCAAATAGGGTTCGAGCAGTACTTC	CSGQIGFEQYF
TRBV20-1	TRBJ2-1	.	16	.	TGCAGTGCTAGAGATCAGAGGCAGACTTACTACAATGAGCAGTTCTTC	CSARDQRQTYYNEQFF
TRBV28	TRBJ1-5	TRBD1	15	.	TGTGCCAGCAGTCCCGACAGGGGGCTCGATCAGCCCCAGCATTTT	CASSPDRGLDQPQHF
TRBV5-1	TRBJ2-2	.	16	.	TGCGCCAGCAGCTTGGAGGGACCCGCGAACACCGGGGAGCTGTTTTTT	CASSLEGPANTGELFF
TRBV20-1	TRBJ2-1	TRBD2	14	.	TGCAGTGCTAGAGGAGCGGGAGGGCCTGATGAGCAGTTCTTC	CSARGAGGPDEQFF
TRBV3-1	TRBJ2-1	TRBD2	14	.	TGTGCCAGCAGTGAACTAGCGGGTATCCATGAGCAGTTCTTC	CASSELAGIHEQFF
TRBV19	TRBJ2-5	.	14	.	TGTGCCAGTAGTATCTCCGGGTTCCAAGAGACCCAGTACTTC	CASSISGFQETQYF
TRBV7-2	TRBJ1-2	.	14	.	TGTGCCAGCAGCTTAGAACTGGGAGTCGATGGCTACACCTTC	CASSLELGVDGYTF
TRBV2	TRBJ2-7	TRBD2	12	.	TGTGCCGGGGGGACTAGCGTCTACGAGCAGTACTTC	CAGGTSVYEQYF
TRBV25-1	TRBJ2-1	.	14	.	TGTGCCAGCAGTACCGGGCCTGGGAACAATGAGCAGTTCTTC	CASSTGPGNNEQFF
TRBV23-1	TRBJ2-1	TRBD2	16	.	TGCGCCAGCAAGAAAGGACTAGCGGGAGGGAACTATGAGCAGTTCTTC	CASKKGLAGGNYEQFF
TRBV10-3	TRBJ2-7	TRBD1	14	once	TGTGCCATCAGACCCGGGACAGGGTCAAACGAGCAGTACTTC	CAIRPGTGSNEQYF
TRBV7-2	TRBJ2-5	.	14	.	TGTGCCAGCAGCTTAGGTCATGCAAGTGAGACCCAGTACTTC	CASSLGHASETQYF
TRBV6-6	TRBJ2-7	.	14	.	TGTGCCAGCAGTTACCTGGACGGCTCCTACGAGCAGTACTTC	CASSYLDGSYEQYF
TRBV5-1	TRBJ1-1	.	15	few	TGCGCCAGCAGCTTGGCCGGCGGGGGGAACACTGAAGCTTTCTTT	CASSLAGGGNTEAFF
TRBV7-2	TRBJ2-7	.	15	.	TGTGCCAGCAGCTTAGGTCGAGGGGAGTCCTACGAGCAGTACTTC	CASSLGRGESYEQYF
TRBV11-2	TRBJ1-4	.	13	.	TGTGCCAGCAGCCTGGGAGGACGGGAAAAACTGTTTTTT	CASSLGGREKLFF
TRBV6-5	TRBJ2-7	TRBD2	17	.	TGTGCCAGCAGTTACTCGATCCGCGGGAGTGGGACCTACGAGCAGTACTTC	CASSYSIRGSGTYEQYF
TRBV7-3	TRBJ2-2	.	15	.	TGTGCCAGCAGCTCTCTGGGGGGCACCACCGGGGAGCTGTTTTTT	CASSSLGGTTGELFF
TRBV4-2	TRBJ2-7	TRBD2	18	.	TGTGCCAGCAGCCACCAAGCCAGCGGACTAGCGGGAACTTACGAGCAGTACTTC	CASSHQASGLAGTYEQYF
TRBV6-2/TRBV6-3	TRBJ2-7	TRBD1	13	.	TGTGCCAGCAGTAAGCAGGGGGCGAGGGAGCAGTACTTC	CASSKQGAREQYF
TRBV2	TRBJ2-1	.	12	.	TGTGCCAGCAGTGGGCAGCACAATGAGCAGTTCTTC	CASSGQHNEQFF
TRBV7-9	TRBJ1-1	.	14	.	TGTGCCAGCACCGGCCGATCTATGAACACTGAAGCTTTCTTT	CASTGRSMNTEAFF
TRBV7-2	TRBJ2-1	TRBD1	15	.	TGTGCCAGCAGCTTCGACAGGGGAGGCTACAATGAGCAGTTCTTC	CASSFDRGGYNEQFF
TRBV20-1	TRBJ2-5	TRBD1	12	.	TGCAGTTTTTCGGGACAGCAAGAGACCCAGTACTTC	CSFSGQQETQYF
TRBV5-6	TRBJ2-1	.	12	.	TGTGCCAGCAGCCTGCGACCGGCAGAGCAGTTCTTC	CASSLRPAEQFF